This T cell receptor beta chain was captured in a study of blood T cell repertoires in COVID-19. Profiling relied on immunoSEQ multiplex PCR, and the TCRdb table lists in-frame clones only, not all of them. The sample holds some 45,000 clones, approximately 90% seen once. The germline gives CDR1 SNHLY, CDR2 FYNNEI. V shed 7 bases and J shed 0 bases, with 14 bases lying between them. The CDR3 sequence is 15 residues long. The clonotype originates from a man aged 60-69 years with active COVID-19. The V call is TRBV2, the J call TRBJ2-3, with a tentative D call TRBD2 (5 bases). The sample was peripheral blood. CDR3 nucleotides: TGTGCCAGCACCGAGGGAAAGGGAAGCACAGATACGCAGTATTTT. This codes for CASTEGKGSTDTQYF.